A single sample is the source of the 13 T cell receptor beta chains below, sequenced in a study of blood T cells in healthy people across ages. Sample-barcoded 5' priming and a J-beta primer mix drove a second PCR of about 7 to 12 cycles. TCRdb reprocessed the 5' RACE reads via MiXCR and lists one record per CDR3 protein. The table has 600,000 or so distinct CDR3 sequences, roughly 21% seen once. Sequencing used blood. These receptors were collected from a man between 65 and 85 years old in good health.

The chain uses TRBV15 and TRBJ2-3; D may be TRBD2 (5 bases). V dropped 0 bases and J dropped 9 bases, with 13 bases sitting between them. The CDR3 is 14 amino acids. The germline V gene encodes CDR1 LNHNV and CDR2 YYDKDF (reference sequence). In DNA form, the CDR3 reads TGTGCCACCAGCAGAGACGATGGACGGAGGACGCAGTATTTT. Amino acid sequence: CATSRDDGRRTQYF.

Details on this clonotype: This may arise from a read error, as a much more abundant clone is one base away. The rearrangement joins TRBV11-3 to TRBJ2-7; either TRBD1 or TRBD2 may supply D (5 bases each). The V end lost 5 bases, the J end lost 4 bases, and 18 bases lay between the germline ends. In germline, CDR1 is SGHNT, CDR2 YENEEA. The CDR3 length is 15 residues. CDR3 sequence reads: CASSKGRGIQYEQYF. The CDR3 coding sequence is TGTGCCAGCAGCAAGGGACGGGGTATTCAGTACGAGCAGTACTTC.

This clonotype occurred a few times. As DNA, the CDR3 is TGTGCCAGCAGGGGACTTTGGGAGGAGACCCAGTACTTC. Protein product: CASRGLWEETQYF. J is TRBJ2-5 and V is TRBV28, with a possible D match to TRBD2 (6 bases). The germline V gene has CDR1 MDHEN and CDR2 SYDVKM. The CDR3 is 13 amino acids. V was pared by 6 bases and J by 5 bases, with 13 bases between.

This clonotype appeared a few times. Written as DNA, the CDR3 is TGTGCCACCAGACAGGGGGTCAGCTCCTACGAGCAGTACTTC. This encodes CATRQGVSSYEQYF. The chain combines TRBV25-1 with TRBJ2-7, with TRBD1 matching 9 bases. This CDR3 has 14 amino acids. The germline V gene encodes CDR1 MGHDK and CDR2 SYGVNS. J lost 0 bases, V lost 10 bases, and 7 bases had no gene match.

This rearrangement joins TRBV12-3 or TRBV12-4 to TRBJ2-5; 8 bases align to TRBD2. The J call may not be correct, given that the DNA end is closer to TRBJ2-7. CDR3 length: 15 amino acids. This CDR3 reads CASSESGGRTYEQYF. The CDR3, as DNA: TGTGCCAGCAGCGAGAGCGGGGGACGTACCTACGAGCAGTACTTC.

This clonotype has just a few counts. This chain joins TRBV20-1 and TRBJ2-7; 7 bases fit TRBD1. Germline loops: CDR1 DFQATT, CDR2 SNEGSKA (reference sequence). The V gene end was trimmed by 2 bases and the J gene end by 1 base; junction bases not matched to a gene: 5. The CDR3 sequence is 14 residues long. In DNA, the CDR3 is TGCAGTGCTAGACCCGGGACAGCATCCTACGAGCAGTACTTC. Translating it yields CSARPGTASYEQYF.

This clonotype showed up many times. The chain links TRBV12-3 or TRBV12-4 to TRBJ1-2; TRBD1 matches at 8 bases. V lost 6 bases to trimming and J lost 5 bases; unmatched junction nucleotides: 11. This CDR3 spans 15 amino acids. The DNA of the CDR3 is TGTGCCAGCAGCCCGACGGGACAGGCTGGGTATGGCTACACCTTC. Its translation: CASSPTGQAGYGYTF.

This clonotype was detected only a few times. The DNA of the CDR3 is TGCGCCAGCAGCCAATATTTTTTCGGGACAGGGGTCCACAATGAGCAGTTCTTC. Its translation: CASSQYFFGTGVHNEQFF. The chain couples TRBV4-1 to TRBJ2-1; the match to TRBD1 covers 10 bases. CDR1 and CDR2 from the germline V gene are MGHRA and YSYEKL. CDR3 length equals 18 residues. V was clipped by 2 bases and J by 5 bases; unmatched bases: 12.

The J gene is TRBJ2-4, the V gene TRBV20-1; 12 nucleotides align to TRBD2. The germline V gene encodes CDR1 DFQATT and CDR2 SNEGSKA (reference sequence). V lost 0 bases to trimming and J lost 6 bases; unmatched junction nucleotides: 6. There are 16 residues in the CDR3. The CDR3 here is CSARDRLAGEGNIQYF. CDR3 DNA sequence: TGCAGTGCTAGAGATCGACTAGCGGGAGAGGGAAACATTCAGTACTTC.

The chain combines TRBV29-1 with TRBJ2-1; TRBD2 agrees at 8 bases. Looked up from germline, CDR1 is SQVTM and CDR2 is ANQGSEA. The V segment lost 0 bases and the J segment 1 base; nucleotides outside the gene matches: 2. The CDR3 has 15 amino acids. CDR3 sequence (DNA): TGCAGCGTTGAAGATGGCGGGGGGTCCTACAATGAGCAGTTCTTC. Translating it yields CSVEDGGGSYNEQFF.

This chain connects TRBV7-8 to TRBJ2-5, with 11 nucleotides matching TRBD2. CDR3 length: 17 amino acids. CDR1 SGHVS and CDR2 FQNEAQ come from the germline V gene. V lost 3 bases, J lost 4 bases, and 10 bases stayed unmatched. CDR3 nucleotides: TGTGCCAGCAGCTTGGGGGGACTAGCGGAGCTCAGAGAGACCCAGTACTTC. Amino acid sequence: CASSLGGLAELRETQYF.

V is TRBV14 and J is TRBJ2-5; no clear D. The end of the DNA fits TRBJ2-1 better, so the J call may be wrong. The CDR3 is made up of 15 amino acids. CDR1 is SGHDN and CDR2 is FVKESK in the germline V gene. The CDR3 region is CASSQSDIGYNEQFF. The CDR3 coding sequence is TGTGCCAGCAGCCAAAGCGACATAGGGTACAATGAGCAGTTCTTC.

The rearrangement links TRBV5-1 to TRBJ2-2; possible D gene TRBD2, 6 bases. CDR1 and CDR2 from the germline V gene are SGHRS and YFSETQ. Trimming took 4 bases from V and 0 from J, leaving 10 bases between them. The CDR3 is made up of 15 amino acids. The CDR3 nucleotides are TGCGCCAGCAGCCGGCGGGACGCGAACACCGGGGAGCTGTTTTTT. This gives the protein CASSRRDANTGELFF.